The 8 T cell receptor beta chains below come from one sample, sequenced in a study of blood T cells in healthy people across ages. A sample-barcoded 5' primer and a J-beta primer mix were used in a second PCR of about 7 to 12 cycles. MiXCR was run by TCRdb on the 5' RACE reads, yielding one entry per CDR3 protein. The table lists more than 700,000 distinct CDR3 sequences, about 47% of them singletons, with over 15% in the top ten. The sequenced material came from blood. Receptors were obtained from a man at least 80 years old in good health.

The chain has TRBV3-1 and TRBJ2-7; possibly TRBD2 for D (5 bases). Trimming cost V 1 base and J 1 base, with 14 bases left between them. The CDR3 contains 16 residues. Per germline, CDR1 LGHDT and CDR2 YNNKEL (reference sequence). The CDR3 is CASSQVLLGISYEQYF. For the CDR3, the DNA is TGTGCCAGCAGCCAAGTCCTACTAGGGATTTCCTACGAGCAGTACTTC.

This rearrangement joins TRBV7-3 to TRBJ1-1, with 9 bases identical to TRBD1. The junction had 4 bases not matched to a gene; V was cut back by 3 bases and J by 11 bases. Germline assignment: CDR1 SGHTA and CDR2 FQGTGA. This CDR3 has 12 amino acids. Here the CDR3 reads CASSFRTGDAFF. CDR3 sequence (DNA): TGTGCCAGCAGCTTCCGGACAGGGGACGCTTTCTTT.

The sample holds a few counts of this clonotype. The chain has TRBV14 and TRBJ1-5; unclear D gene. Trimming left V 3 bases short and J 2 bases short, with 8 bases between. Per germline, CDR1 SGHDN and CDR2 FVKESK. This CDR3 comprises 14 residues. The CDR3 sequence is CASSQSGGNQPQHF. CDR3 nucleotides: TGTGCCAGCAGCCAGTCCGGGGGCAATCAGCCCCAGCATTTT.

The chain has TRBV12-3 or TRBV12-4 and TRBJ2-1; 10 bases agree with TRBD2. The CDR3 is 14 residues long. The V segment lost 6 bases and the J segment 5 bases; nucleotides outside the gene matches: 4. CDR3: CASRQLAGNNEQFF. The CDR3 bases are TGTGCCAGCAGACAACTAGCGGGGAACAATGAGCAGTTCTTC.

The J gene is TRBJ2-1, the V gene TRBV27, with D maybe TRBD1 (6 bases). V lost 6 bases and J lost 0, with 18 bases in between. Germline V CDR1 and CDR2: MNHEY, SMNVEV (reference sequence). This CDR3 has 17 amino acids. The CDR3: CASRPIGQGTSYNEQFF. In DNA form, the CDR3 reads TGTGCCAGCAGACCGATCGGGCAGGGGACCTCCTACAATGAGCAGTTCTTC.

The chain combines TRBV20-1 with TRBJ2-1; D remains ambiguous. Germline V gene sequence: CDR1 DFQATT, CDR2 SNEGSKA (reference sequence). Trimming removed 6 bases at V and 5 bases at J, with 11 bases between. The CDR3 loop spans 12 amino acids. DNA for the CDR3: TGCAGTGCATCGGAACTTAACAATGAGCAGTTCTTC. It codes for CSASELNNEQFF.

This clonotype appeared many times. The rearrangement uses TRBV7-2 and TRBJ2-3; no reliable D call. In germline, CDR1 is SGHTA, CDR2 FQGNSA. The CDR3 contains 15 residues. The V gene lost 1 base and the J gene lost 1 base, with 9 bases spanning the gap. The chain's CDR3 is CASSLVGSRTDTQYF. The CDR3 DNA is TGTGCCAGCAGCTTAGTGGGCAGCCGCACAGATACGCAGTATTTT.

This chain connects TRBV6-2 or TRBV6-3 to TRBJ2-1; 10 bases are shared with TRBD2. Germline V lookup: CDR1 MNHEY, CDR2 SVGEGT. The CDR3 length is 14 residues. The trim removed 6 bases at V and 7 bases at J, leaving 6 bases unmatched. CDR3 residues: CASREAGGRNEQFF. The CDR3 region has the DNA TGTGCCAGCAGAGAAGCGGGAGGGAGGAATGAGCAGTTCTTC.